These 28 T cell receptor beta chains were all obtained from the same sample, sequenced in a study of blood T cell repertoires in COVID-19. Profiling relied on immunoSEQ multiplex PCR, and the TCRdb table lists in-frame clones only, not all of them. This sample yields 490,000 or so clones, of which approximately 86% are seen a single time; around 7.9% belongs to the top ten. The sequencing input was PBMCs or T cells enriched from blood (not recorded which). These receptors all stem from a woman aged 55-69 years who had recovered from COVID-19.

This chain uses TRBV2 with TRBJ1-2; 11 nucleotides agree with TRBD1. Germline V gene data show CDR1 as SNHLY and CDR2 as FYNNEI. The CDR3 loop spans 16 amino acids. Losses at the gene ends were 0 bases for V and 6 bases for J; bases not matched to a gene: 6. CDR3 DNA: TGTGCCAGCAGTGAAGCGAGGACAGGGGGCGCGAATGGCTACACCTTC. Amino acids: CASSEARTGGANGYTF.

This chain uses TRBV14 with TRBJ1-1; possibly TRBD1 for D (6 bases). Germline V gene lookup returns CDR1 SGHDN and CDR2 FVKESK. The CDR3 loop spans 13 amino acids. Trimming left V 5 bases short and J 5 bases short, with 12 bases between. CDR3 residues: CASSSRGGTEAFF. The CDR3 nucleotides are TGTGCCAGCAGCAGTAGAGGGGGTACTGAAGCTTTCTTT.

The CDR3 reads CASSLNGPGMVSGANVLTF. In DNA, the CDR3 is TGTGCCAGCAGCTTAAATGGTCCAGGCATGGTATCTGGGGCCAACGTCCTGACTTTC. This sequence joins TRBV7-6 and TRBJ2-6; no definite D call. Trimming cost V 2 bases and J 1 base, with 18 bases left between them. In germline, CDR1 is SGHVS, CDR2 FNYEAQ. This CDR3 region has 19 residues.

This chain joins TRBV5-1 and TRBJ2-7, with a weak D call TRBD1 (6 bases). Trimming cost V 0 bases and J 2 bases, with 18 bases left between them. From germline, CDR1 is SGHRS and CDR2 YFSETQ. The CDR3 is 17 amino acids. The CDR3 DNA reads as TGCGCCAGCAGCTTGGCCCGTGGGGCAGGGGCGCCCTACGAGCAGTACTTC. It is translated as CASSLARGAGAPYEQYF.

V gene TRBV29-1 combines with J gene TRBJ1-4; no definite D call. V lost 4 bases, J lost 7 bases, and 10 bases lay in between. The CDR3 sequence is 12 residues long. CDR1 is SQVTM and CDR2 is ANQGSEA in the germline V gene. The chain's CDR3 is CSVGRGSEKLFF. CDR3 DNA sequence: TGCAGCGTTGGTCGGGGAAGTGAAAAACTGTTTTTT.

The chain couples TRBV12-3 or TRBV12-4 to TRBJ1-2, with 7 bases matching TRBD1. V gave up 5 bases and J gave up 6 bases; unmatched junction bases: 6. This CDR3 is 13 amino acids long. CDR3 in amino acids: CASSLTGDHGYTF. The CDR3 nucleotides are TGTGCCAGCAGTCTCACAGGGGATCATGGCTACACCTTC.

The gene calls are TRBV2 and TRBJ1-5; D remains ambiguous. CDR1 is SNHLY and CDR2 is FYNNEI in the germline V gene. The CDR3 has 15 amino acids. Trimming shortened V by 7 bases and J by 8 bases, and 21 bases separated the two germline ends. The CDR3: CASKGRQPFGEPQHF. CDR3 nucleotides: TGTGCCAGCAAGGGCAGGCAGCCTTTCGGGGAGCCCCAGCATTTT. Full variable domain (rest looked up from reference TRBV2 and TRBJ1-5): EPEVTQTPSHQVTQMGQEVILRCVPISNHLYFYWYRQILGQKVEFLVSFYNNEISEKSEIFDDQFSVERPDGSNFTLKIRSTKLEDSAMYFCASKGRQPFGEPQHFGDGTRLSIL.

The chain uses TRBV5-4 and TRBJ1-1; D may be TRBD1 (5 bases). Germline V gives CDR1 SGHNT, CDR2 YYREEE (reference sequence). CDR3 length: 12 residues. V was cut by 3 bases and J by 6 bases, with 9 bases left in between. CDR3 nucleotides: TGTGCCAGCAGCTATCAGGGTGCTGAAGCTTTCTTT. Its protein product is CASSYQGAEAFF.

CDR3 in amino acids: CATSSTGGRTEAFF. CDR3 in DNA: TGTGCCACCAGCTCGACAGGGGGCCGGACTGAAGCTTTCTTT. The chain uses TRBV24-1 and TRBJ1-1; 10 nucleotides agree with TRBD1. V lost 7 bases and J lost 5; bases outside the gene matches: 6. Looked up from germline, CDR1 is KGHDR and CDR2 is SFDVKD. The CDR3 contains 14 residues.

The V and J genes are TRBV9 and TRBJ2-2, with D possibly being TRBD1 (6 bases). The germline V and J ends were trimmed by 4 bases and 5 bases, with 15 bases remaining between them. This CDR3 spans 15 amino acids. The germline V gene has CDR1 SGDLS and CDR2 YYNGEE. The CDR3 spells CASSIVGQSTGELFF. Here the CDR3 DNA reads TGTGCCAGCAGCATCGTTGGACAGTCGACCGGGGAGCTGTTTTTT.

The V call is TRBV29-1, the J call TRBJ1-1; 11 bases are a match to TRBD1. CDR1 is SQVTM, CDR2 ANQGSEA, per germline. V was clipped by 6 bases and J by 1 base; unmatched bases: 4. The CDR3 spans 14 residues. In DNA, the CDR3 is TGCAGCGTAGGACAGGGGGCGAGGAACACTGAAGCTTTCTTT. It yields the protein CSVGQGARNTEAFF.

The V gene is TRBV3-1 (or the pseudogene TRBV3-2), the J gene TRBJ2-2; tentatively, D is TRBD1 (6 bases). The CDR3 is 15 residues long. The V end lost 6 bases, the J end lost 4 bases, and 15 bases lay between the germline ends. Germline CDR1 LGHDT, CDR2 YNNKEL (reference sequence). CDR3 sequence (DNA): TGTGCCAGCAGTTTACAGGGAAAGGGCACCGGGGAGCTGTTTTTT. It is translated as CASSLQGKGTGELFF.

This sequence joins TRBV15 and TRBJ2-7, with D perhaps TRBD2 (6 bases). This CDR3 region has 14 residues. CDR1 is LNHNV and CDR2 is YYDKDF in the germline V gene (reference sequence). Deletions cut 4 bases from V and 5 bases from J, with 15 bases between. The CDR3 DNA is TGTGCCACCAGCATCCCGGGAGAAGCCCACGAGCAGTACTTC. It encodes CATSIPGEAHEQYF.

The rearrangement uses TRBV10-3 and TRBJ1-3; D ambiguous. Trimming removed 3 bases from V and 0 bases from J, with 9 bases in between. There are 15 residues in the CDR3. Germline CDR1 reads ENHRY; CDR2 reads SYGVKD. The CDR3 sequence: CAISDAVISGNTIYF. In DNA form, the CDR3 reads TGTGCCATCAGTGATGCAGTAATCTCTGGAAACACCATATATTTT.

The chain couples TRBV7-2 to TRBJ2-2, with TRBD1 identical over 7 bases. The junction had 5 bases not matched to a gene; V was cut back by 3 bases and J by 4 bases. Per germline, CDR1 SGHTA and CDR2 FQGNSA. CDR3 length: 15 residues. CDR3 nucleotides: TGTGCCAGCAGCTTTCGAGACAGGGCCACCGGGGAGCTGTTTTTT. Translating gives CASSFRDRATGELFF. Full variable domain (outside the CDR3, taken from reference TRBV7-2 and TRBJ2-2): GAGVSQSPSNKVTEKGKDVELRCDPISGHTALYWYRQSLGQGLEFLIYFQGNSAPDKSGLPSDRFSAERTGGSVSTLTIQRTQQEDSAVYLCASSFRDRATGELFFGEGSRLTVL.

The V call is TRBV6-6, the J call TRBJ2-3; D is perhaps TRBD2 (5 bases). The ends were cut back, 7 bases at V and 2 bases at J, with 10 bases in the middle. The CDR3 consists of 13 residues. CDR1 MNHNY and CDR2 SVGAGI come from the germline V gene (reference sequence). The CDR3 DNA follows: TGTGCCAGCAACGAGGGTTTCACAGATACGCAGTATTTT. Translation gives CASNEGFTDTQYF.

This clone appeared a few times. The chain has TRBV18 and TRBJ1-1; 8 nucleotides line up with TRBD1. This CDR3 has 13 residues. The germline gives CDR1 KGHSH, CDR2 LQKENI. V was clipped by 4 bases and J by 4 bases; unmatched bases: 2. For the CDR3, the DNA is TGTGCCAGCTCACGGACAGGGTTCACTGAAGCTTTCTTT. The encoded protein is CASSRTGFTEAFF.

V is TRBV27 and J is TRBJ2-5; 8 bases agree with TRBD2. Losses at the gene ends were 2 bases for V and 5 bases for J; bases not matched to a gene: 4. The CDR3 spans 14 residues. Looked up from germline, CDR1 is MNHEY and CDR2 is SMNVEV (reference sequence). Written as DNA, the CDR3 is TGTGCCAGCAGTTTAACGGGGGGGATGGAGACCCAGTACTTC. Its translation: CASSLTGGMETQYF.

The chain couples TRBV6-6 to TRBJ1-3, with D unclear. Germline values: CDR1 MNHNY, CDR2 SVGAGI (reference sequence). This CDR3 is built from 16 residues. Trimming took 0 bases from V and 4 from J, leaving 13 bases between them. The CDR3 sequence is CASSYSKLFEGNTIYF. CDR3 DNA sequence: TGTGCCAGCAGTTACTCCAAACTGTTTGAAGGAAACACCATATATTTT.

The CDR3 loop is CASSQLGRVFEQYF. CDR3 coding DNA: TGTGCCAGCAGCCAATTAGGCAGGGTCTTCGAGCAGTACTTC. The chain has TRBV3-1 (or the pseudogene TRBV3-2) and TRBJ2-7; possible D gene TRBD1, 5 bases. This CDR3 spans 14 amino acids. Trimming left V 2 bases short and J 6 bases short, with 14 bases between. In germline, CDR1 is LGHDT, CDR2 YNNKEL (reference sequence).

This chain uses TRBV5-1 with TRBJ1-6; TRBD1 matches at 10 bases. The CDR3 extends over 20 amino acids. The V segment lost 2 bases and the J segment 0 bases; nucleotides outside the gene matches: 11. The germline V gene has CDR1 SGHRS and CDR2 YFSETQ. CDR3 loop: CASSFYFRDRGSSYNSPLHF. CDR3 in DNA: TGCGCCAGCAGCTTTTACTTCCGGGACAGGGGTAGCTCCTATAATTCACCCCTCCACTTT. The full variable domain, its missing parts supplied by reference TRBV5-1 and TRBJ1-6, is KAGVTQTPRYLIKTRGQQVTLSCSPISGHRSVSWYQQTPGQGLQFLFEYFSETQRNKGNFPGRFSGRQFSNSRSEMNVSTLELGDSALYLCASSFYFRDRGSSYNSPLHFGNGTRLTVT.

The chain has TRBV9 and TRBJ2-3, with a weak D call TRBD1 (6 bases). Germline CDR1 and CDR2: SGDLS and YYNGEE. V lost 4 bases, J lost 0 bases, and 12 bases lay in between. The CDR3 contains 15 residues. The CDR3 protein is CASSPRGGSTDTQYF. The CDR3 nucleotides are TGTGCCAGCAGCCCCCGAGGGGGAAGCACAGATACGCAGTATTTT.

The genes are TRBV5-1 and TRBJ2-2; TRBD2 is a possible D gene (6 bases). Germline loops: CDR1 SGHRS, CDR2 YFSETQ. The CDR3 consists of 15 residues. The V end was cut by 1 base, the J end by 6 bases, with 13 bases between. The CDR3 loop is CASSLFSGEAGELFF. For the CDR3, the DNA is TGCGCCAGCAGCTTGTTCTCGGGGGAGGCCGGGGAGCTGTTTTTT.

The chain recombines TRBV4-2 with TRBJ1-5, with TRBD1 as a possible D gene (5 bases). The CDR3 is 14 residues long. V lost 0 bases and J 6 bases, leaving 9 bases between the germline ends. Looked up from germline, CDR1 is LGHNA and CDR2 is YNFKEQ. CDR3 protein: CASSQDIGVQPQHF. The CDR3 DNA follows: TGTGCCAGCAGCCAAGATATAGGGGTTCAGCCCCAGCATTTT.

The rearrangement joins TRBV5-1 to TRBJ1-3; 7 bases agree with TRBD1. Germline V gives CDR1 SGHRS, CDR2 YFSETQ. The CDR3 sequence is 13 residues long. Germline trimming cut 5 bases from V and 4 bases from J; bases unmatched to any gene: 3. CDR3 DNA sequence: TGCGCCAGCAGGGGGGACAGCGGAAACACCATATATTTT. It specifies CASRGDSGNTIYF.

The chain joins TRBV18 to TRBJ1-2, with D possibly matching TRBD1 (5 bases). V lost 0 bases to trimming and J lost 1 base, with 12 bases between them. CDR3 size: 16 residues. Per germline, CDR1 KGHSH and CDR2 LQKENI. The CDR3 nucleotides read TGTGCCAGCTCACCACCCAGCCAGGGACTTAACTATGGCTACACCTTC. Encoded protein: CASSPPSQGLNYGYTF.

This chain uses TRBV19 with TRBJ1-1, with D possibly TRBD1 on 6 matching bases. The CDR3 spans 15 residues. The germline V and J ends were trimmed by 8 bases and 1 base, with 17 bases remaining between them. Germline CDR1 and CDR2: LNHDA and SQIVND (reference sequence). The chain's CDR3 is CASRWTGTTNTEAFF. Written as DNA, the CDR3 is TGTGCCAGTCGATGGACGGGGACAACGAACACTGAAGCTTTCTTT. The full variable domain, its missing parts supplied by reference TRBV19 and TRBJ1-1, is DGGITQSPKYLFRKEGQNVTLSCEQNLNHDAMYWYRQDPGQGLRLIYYSQIVNDFQKGDIAEGYSVSREKKESFPLTVTSAQKNPTAFYLCASRWTGTTNTEAFFGQGTRLTVV.

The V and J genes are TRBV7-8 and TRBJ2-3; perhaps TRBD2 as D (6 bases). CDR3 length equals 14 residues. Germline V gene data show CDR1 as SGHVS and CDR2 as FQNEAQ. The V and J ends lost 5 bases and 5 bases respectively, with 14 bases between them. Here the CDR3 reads CASSPGGWKDTQYF. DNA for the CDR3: TGTGCCAGCAGCCCCGGAGGGTGGAAAGATACGCAGTATTTT.